This TCR beta chain is from a study of STAT5B mutations in CD4+ large granular lymphocyte leukemia. Study-wide results and caveats: Patient CD4-sorted repertoires looked more clonal than healthy CD4+ repertoires, even without putative leukemic clones. Top patient clones used TRBV06 genes more often: 8/27 versus 2/35 in controls.

Regarding this clone: The target antigen is unknown.

Clones were read by immunoSEQ multiplex PCR, and TCRdb kept only the in-frame ones, dropping some. The sample shows fewer than 35,000 clones, approximately 90% of them seen only once. The CDR3 is 15 amino acids. With 4 bases removed from V and 0 bases from J, the gap between germline ends came to 8 bases. Germline V CDR1 and CDR2: SGHDT, YYEEEE. The chain uses TRBV5-6 and TRBJ1-6; D is unresolved. This clonotype was sampled from a human donor in good health. The specimen sequenced was CD4+ T cells from blood buffy coats. DNA for the CDR3: TGTGCCAGCAGCACCACAAGCTCCTATAATTCACCCCTCCACTTT. This sequence encodes CASSTTSSYNSPLHF.